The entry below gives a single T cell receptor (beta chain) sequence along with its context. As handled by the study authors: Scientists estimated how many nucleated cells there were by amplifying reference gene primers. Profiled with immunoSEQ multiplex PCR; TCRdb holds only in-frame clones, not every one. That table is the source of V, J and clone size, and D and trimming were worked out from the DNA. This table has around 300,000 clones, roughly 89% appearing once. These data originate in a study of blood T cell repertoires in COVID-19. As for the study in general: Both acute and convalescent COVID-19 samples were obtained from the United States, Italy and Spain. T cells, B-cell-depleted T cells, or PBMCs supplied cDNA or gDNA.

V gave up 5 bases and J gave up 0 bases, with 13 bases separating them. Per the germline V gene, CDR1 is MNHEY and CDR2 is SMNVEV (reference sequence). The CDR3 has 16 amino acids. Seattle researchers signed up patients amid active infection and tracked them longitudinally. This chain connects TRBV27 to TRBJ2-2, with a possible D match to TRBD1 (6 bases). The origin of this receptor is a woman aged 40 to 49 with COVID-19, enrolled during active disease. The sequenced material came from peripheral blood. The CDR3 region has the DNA TGTGCCAGCAGTCCCCGGACAGCTGCGAACACCGGGGAGCTGTTTTTT. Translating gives CASSPRTAANTGELFF.